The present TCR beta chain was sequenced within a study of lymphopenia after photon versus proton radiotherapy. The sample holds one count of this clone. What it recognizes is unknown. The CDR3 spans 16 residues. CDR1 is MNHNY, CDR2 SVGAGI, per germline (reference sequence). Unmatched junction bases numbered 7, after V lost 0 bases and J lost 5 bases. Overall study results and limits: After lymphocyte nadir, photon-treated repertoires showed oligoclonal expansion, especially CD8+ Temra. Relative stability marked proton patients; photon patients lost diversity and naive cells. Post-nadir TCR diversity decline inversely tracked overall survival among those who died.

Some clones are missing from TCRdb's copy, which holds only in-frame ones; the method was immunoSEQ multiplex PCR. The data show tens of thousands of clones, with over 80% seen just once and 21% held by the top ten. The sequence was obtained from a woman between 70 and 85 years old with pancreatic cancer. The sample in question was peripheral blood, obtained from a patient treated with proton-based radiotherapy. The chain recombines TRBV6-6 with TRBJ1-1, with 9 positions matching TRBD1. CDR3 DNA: TGTGCCAGCAGTTACTCGACCGGGACAGGGACGACTGAAGCTTTCTTT. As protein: CASSYSTGTGTTEAFF.